A selection of T cell receptor beta chains follows, all from one sample in a study of prognosis after radiotherapy for stage I lung cancer. TCRdb called the multiplex PCR reads again in MiXCR, with one record for every CDR3 protein. The sample contains some 36,000 distinct CDR3 sequences, roughly 24% of which appear only once. The sample consisted of PBMCs, taken before or after stereotactic body radiation therapy (not recorded which). The receptors originated from a donor aged 50 or older with non-small cell lung cancer. CDR3s include the opening cysteine and the closing phenylalanine or tryptophan. A D gene is named only where the DNA matches it firmly. Clone size is given for some rows only: seen once, a few or many times, or a class if the clone is expanded.

D gene	clone size	V gene	J gene	CDR3 DNA	CDR3 protein
-	-	TRBV6-2/TRBV6-3	TRBJ2-1	TGTGCCAGCAGTGACGACACATCGGTATACTCCTACAATGAGCAGTTCTTC	CASSDDTSVYSYNEQFF
-	many	TRBV20-1	TRBJ1-2	TGCAGTGCTACCCTTACTGGGACCCCTAACTATGGCTACACCTTC	CSATLTGTPNYGYTF
-	-	TRBV20-1	TRBJ2-1	TGCATTTCCCCCTCCCCCCAGGGTGGCAATGAGCAGTTCTTC	CISPSPQGGNEQFF
TRBD2	-	TRBV5-6	TRBJ2-1	TGTTCCAGCAGCTTGGTTCGGGGGGATGAGCAGTTCTTC	CSSSLVRGDEQFF
TRBD2	many	TRBV5-1	TRBJ2-1	TGCGCCAGCAGCCCCGGGACTAGTATTTTCGATGAGCAGTTCTTC	CASSPGTSIFDEQFF
-	many	TRBV5-1	TRBJ1-4	TGCGCCAGCAGCTTGGGACAGGCAACTAATGAAAAACTGTTTTTT	CASSLGQATNEKLFF
-	many	TRBV25-1	TRBJ2-5	TGTGCCAGCACCCCCTGGGGGGGGCGCGATCCGGTGGAGACCCAGTACTTC	CASTPWGGRDPVETQYF
-	many	TRBV5-1	TRBJ1-2	TGCGCCAGCAGCTTAGTCGTGCGGCAGGGCCATAGCTACACCTTC	CASSLVVRQGHSYTF
-	many	TRBV27	TRBJ2-7	TGTGCCAGCAGTTCTGAACGGGGCTTCAGCTCCTACGAGCAGTACTTC	CASSSERGFSSYEQYF
-	many	TRBV20-1	TRBJ1-5	TGCAGTGCTAGACGGCAGCCAAATCAGCCCCAGCATTTT	CSARRQPNQPQHF
-	-	TRBV4-1	TRBJ2-4	TGCGCCAGCATCCAATCATACACCCGAGGACCCCAAAACATTCAGTACTTC	CASIQSYTRGPQNIQYF
-	many	TRBV27	TRBJ1-2	TGTGCCAGCAGTTTAACAGGGCCAATAAACTATGGCTACACCTTC	CASSLTGPINYGYTF
TRBD2	many	TRBV30	TRBJ2-2	TGTGCCTGGCGTAGCGGGGGGCGCGACACCGGGGAGCTGTTTTTT	CAWRSGGRDTGELFF
-	many	TRBV30	TRBJ2-7	TGTGCCTGGAGCGGGGTAAACTACGAGCAGTACTTC	CAWSGVNYEQYF
-	many	TRBV5-1	TRBJ1-1	TGCGCCAGCAGATCTACCCCGGGATTGAACACTGAAGCTTTCTTT	CASRSTPGLNTEAFF
-	many	TRBV6-5	TRBJ1-1	TGTGCCAGCAGTTACTCATTAGGGGGGGGCGCTAGGTCTGAAGCTTTCTTT	CASSYSLGGGARSEAFF
-	many	TRBV30	TRBJ1-2	TGTGCCTGGAAGGTCGGGGGCTATGGCTACACCTTC	CAWKVGGYGYTF
TRBD2	many	TRBV18	TRBJ2-1	TGTGCCAGCTATCCGGGACTAGGAAGCAATGAGCAGTTCTTC	CASYPGLGSNEQFF
-	-	TRBV6-1	TRBJ2-7	TGTGCCAGCAGCCCCTACAGGATCTCCTACGAGCAGTACTTC	CASSPYRISYEQYF
TRBD2	once	TRBV5-6	TRBJ2-1	TGTGCCAGCAGCCACTTCGGGGGAGGGAACTACAATTATCAGTTCTTC	CASSHFGGGNYNYQFF
-	-	TRBV5-1	TRBJ2-5	TGCGCCAGCAGCTTACTGCGGGAGACCCAGTACTTC	CASSLLRETQYF
TRBD1	medium-sized	TRBV5-1	TRBJ2-1	TGCGCCAGCAGCGCGGACAGGGAGCAGTTCTTC	CASSADREQFF
-	many	TRBV3-1	TRBJ2-1	TGTGCCAGCGGGCCCTCCGGATACAATGAGCAGTTCTTC	CASGPSGYNEQFF
-	many	TRBV5-1	TRBJ1-1	TGCGCCAGCAGCCGGGAGGGCGGGAACACTGAAGCTTTCTTT	CASSREGGNTEAFF
-	-	TRBV3-1	TRBJ1-1	TGTGCCAGCAGCCAACGAGGTACACTAACTGAAGCTTTCTTT	CASSQRGTLTEAFF
-	many	TRBV5-5	TRBJ1-2	TGTGCCAGCAGCTTTCCTCAGAGTTATGGCTACACCTTC	CASSFPQSYGYTF
-	many	TRBV5-1	TRBJ1-6	TGCGCCAGCAGCGTCGGCGACTCGGATTCACCCCTCCACTTT	CASSVGDSDSPLHF
-	many	TRBV27	TRBJ2-7	TGTGCCAGCAGAATTACGGGTTCCTACGAGCAGTACTTC	CASRITGSYEQYF
-	many	TRBV29-1	TRBJ2-7	TGCAGCGTTCGGAGATCCTACGAGCAGTACTTC	CSVRRSYEQYF
-	-	TRBV6-2/TRBV6-3	TRBJ2-6	TGTGCCAGCAGTCGTCGAGGCAGGGCCAGATCTGGGGGCAACGTCCTGACTTTC	CASSRRGRARSGGNVLTF
-	many	TRBV5-1	TRBJ2-3	TGCGCCAGCAGCCCCCTGACGGGAGTCATAACAGATACGCAGTATTTT	CASSPLTGVITDTQYF
-	many	TRBV5-1	TRBJ1-1	TGCGCCAGCAGTTATACTACAGGAGACCGGGACACTGAAGCTTTCTTT	CASSYTTGDRDTEAFF
-	many	TRBV19	TRBJ2-7	TGTGCCAGTAGTAAGGGAGTCGAGTTCTACGAGCAGTACTTC	CASSKGVEFYEQYF
-	many	TRBV4-1	TRBJ2-3	TGCGCCAGCAGCCAGCGGGTCCCCTCCACAGATACGCAGTATTTT	CASSQRVPSTDTQYF
TRBD1	many	TRBV15	TRBJ2-7	TGTGCCACCAGCAGAGACCAGGGACAGGGAGGGTCCTACGAGCAGTACTTC	CATSRDQGQGGSYEQYF
-	many	TRBV28	TRBJ1-3	TGTGCCAGCAGTCGGGAAGGAAACTCTGGAAACACCATATATTTT	CASSREGNSGNTIYF
TRBD2	many	TRBV20-1	TRBJ2-7	TGCAGTGCTAGAGGGGGACTAGCGGGGGGGGTCGACTCCTACGAGCAGTACTTC	CSARGGLAGGVDSYEQYF
TRBD1	-	TRBV7-6	TRBJ1-2	TGTGCCAGCAGCGACGGGACAGAGGTATCGTCCTATGGCTACACCTTC	CASSDGTEVSSYGYTF
-	many	TRBV9	TRBJ2-7	TGTGCCAGCTCCAACCCGGCGGGGCCCGAGCAGTACTTC	CASSNPAGPEQYF
-	-	TRBV20-1	TRBJ1-4	TGCAGTGCTAACAGGGCGGGCGAAAAACTGTTTTTT	CSANRAGEKLFF
TRBD2	-	TRBV27	TRBJ2-2	TGTGCCAGCAGTTTTGCGGGAGGGGCGAACACCGGGGAGCTGTTTTTT	CASSFAGGANTGELFF
-	many	TRBV6-1	TRBJ1-2	TGTGCCACCTCGACAGGAGACTATGGCTACACCTTC	CATSTGDYGYTF
-	-	TRBV11-2	TRBJ2-1	TGTGCCAGCAGCCAAGGGACTGGCCAATCACACTACAATGAGCAGTTCTTC	CASSQGTGQSHYNEQFF
TRBD2	many	TRBV20-1	TRBJ2-7	TGCAGTGCTAGAGATCAACTAGCGGGAGAGGGGTCCCAGCTGTACGAGCAGTACTTC	CSARDQLAGEGSQLYEQYF
-	many	TRBV9	TRBJ1-3	TGTGCCAGCAGCGTAGAAGGGCTCTCTGGAAACACCATATATTTT	CASSVEGLSGNTIYF
-	many	TRBV20-1	TRBJ1-2	TGCAGTGCGATCCCCACAGCAGGCTACGCCTTC	CSAIPTAGYAF
TRBD1	many	TRBV7-9	TRBJ1-1	TGTGCCAGCAGCCGTACAGGGGGTCCAAACACTGAAGCTTTCTTT	CASSRTGGPNTEAFF
-	many	TRBV6-1	TRBJ1-1	TGTGCCAGCTTGCACCCGGGCACTGAAGCTTTCTTT	CASLHPGTEAFF
-	many	TRBV7-2	TRBJ2-1	TGTGCCAGCAGCTTAGCCAGATCGGATGAGCAGTTCTTC	CASSLARSDEQFF
-	many	TRBV5-5	TRBJ1-2	TGTGCCAGCAGCAATCCTTCTTGGGACACGGGAGCCTATGGCTACACCTTC	CASSNPSWDTGAYGYTF
-	many	TRBV7-9	TRBJ2-1	TGTGCCAGCAGCTTAGGTCTAAACAATGAGCAGTTCTTC	CASSLGLNNEQFF